Detailed here is one TCR beta chain. There is no known antigen for this receptor. There are no base qualities to consult, and no much larger clone falls within one base. The sample belongs to a study of Tregs in tolerant kidney transplant recipients (dated by TCRdb to between 2018 and 2020). In the study overall: Related donors were used in the transplants with nonmyeloablative bone marrow transplantation, and mixed chimerism was transient in the human trials. Before combined kidney and bone marrow transplantation, this study identified donor-specific regulatory T cells using TCRbeta sequencing and then followed those same cells after transplant.

For TCRbeta CDR3 sequencing, genomic DNA from the sorted cells was extracted using the QIAGEN DNeasy Blood and Tissue Kit. High-throughput TCRbeta CDR3 sequencing, which included PCR amplification with bias correction and internal controls, was done commercially through immunoSEQ. The study's own analysis went as follows. Unique productive TCRbeta sequences were defined by CDR3 nucleotide sequence where primers matched, and otherwise by CDR3 amino acid sequence together with Vbeta and Jbeta genes. To correct sorting error, sequences shared between sorted populations at a frequency ratio of 2:1 or less were removed; the rest were assigned to the higher population. Donor-reactive sequences were defined as at least 5-fold expanded in CFSE-low cells versus unstimulated cells, with frequency of at least 0.01% in CFSE-low cells. Jensen-Shannon divergence, calculated on the top 100 TCRbeta sequences ranked by frequency, was used to quantify repertoire divergence. When a sample had multiple sequencing runs, each run was corrected for sorting error separately and the runs were then pooled. Not all clones reach the TCRdb copy of this immuneACCESS table, which keeps in-frame sequences only. Checked studies attribute under half of the gap to unresolved V genes and leave the rest unexplained. V, J and clone size are those of that table, while D and trimming were read from the DNA. A total of about 94,000 clones appear in this sample, roughly 93% of them only once. Clones ranked in the top ten supply 0.35% to 0.55% of the sample.

According to the study, the label for this sample's time point signals: blood sample drawn before combined kidney and bone marrow transplant. Unstimulated Tregs (CD4+CD25+CD127-), CD4+ non-Tregs (CD4+CD25-), CD4 and CD8 cells were FACS-sorted from thawed PBMCs. Several combined kidney and bone marrow transplant recipients from the ITN036ST trial were included as patients, and samples were available only from these trial subjects. Healthy control blood was processed to PBMCs with a Ficoll density gradient and then cryopreserved, whereas patient PBMCs were collected both before and after transplant. Findings and caveats that apply to the study as a whole: Biological reproducibility was not examined directly, but technical replication error appeared to be minimal. Because the PCR primers were changed over time for some patients, nucleotide-level comparison could not be performed across the samples from those patients. In tolerant patients, the expansion of donor-specific Tregs was greater than global Treg expansion, suggesting that the expansion was antigen-driven rather than nonspecific. Because only a small number of patients were included, the study had limitations, and the results will need to be validated in larger populations as well as under other immunosuppression protocols. The most biologically relevant and donor-specific TCRbeta repertoire appeared to be identified by expanding Tregs with activated donor B cells.

The CDR3 starts with the cysteine, ends with the phenylalanine, and has 14 residues. Only CDR3 DNA is held: 42 bases, read in frame from base 1. CDR1 and CDR2 are drawn from the germline V gene: SGHAT, FQNNGV. The germline V end is reduced by 1 base and the J end by 9 bases; junction bases left unmatched: 7. The chain is encoded by TRBV11-2 joined to TRBJ1-1, and 8 junction bases match TRBD1. This clonotype was sampled from a human donor who received a combined kidney and bone marrow transplant. The sequencing here drew on CD4+ T cells from blood, taken before the transplant. In nucleotides, the sequence is TGTGCCAGCAGCTTAGGGGCGGACAGGGAGCAAGCTTTCTTT. Its translation reads: CASSLGADREQAFF.